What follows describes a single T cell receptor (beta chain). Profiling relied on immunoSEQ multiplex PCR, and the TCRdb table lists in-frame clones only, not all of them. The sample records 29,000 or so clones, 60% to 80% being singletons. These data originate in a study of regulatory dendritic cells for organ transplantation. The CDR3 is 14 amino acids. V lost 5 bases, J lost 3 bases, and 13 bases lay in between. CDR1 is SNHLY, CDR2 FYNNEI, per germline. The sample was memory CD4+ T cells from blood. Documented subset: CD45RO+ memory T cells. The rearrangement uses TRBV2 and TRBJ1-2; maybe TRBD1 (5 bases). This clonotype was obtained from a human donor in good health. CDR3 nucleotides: TGTGCCAGCAGTTCTTCTTGGGACCACTATGGCTACACCTTC. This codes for CASSSSWDHYGYTF.